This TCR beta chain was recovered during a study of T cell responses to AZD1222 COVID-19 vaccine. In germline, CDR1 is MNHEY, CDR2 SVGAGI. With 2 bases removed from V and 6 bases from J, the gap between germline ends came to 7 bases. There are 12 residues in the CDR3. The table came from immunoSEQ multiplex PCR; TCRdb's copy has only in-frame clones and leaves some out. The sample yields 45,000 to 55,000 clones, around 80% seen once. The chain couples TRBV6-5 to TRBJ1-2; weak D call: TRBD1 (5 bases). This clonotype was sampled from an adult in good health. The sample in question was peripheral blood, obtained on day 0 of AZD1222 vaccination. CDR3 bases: TGTGCCAGCAGTTACGGGGCTAATGGCTACACCTTC. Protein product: CASSYGANGYTF.